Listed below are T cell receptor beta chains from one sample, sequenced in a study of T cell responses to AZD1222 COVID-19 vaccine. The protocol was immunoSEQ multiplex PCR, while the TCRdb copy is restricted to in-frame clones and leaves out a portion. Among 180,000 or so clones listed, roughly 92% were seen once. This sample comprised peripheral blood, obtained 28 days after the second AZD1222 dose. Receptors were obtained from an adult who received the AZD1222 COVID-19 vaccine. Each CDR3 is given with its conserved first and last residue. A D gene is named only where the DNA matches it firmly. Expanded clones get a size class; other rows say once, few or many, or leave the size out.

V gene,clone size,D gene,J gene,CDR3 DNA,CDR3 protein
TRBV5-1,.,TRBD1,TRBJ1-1,TGCGCCAGCAGCTTGTCGACAGGGGGGAACACTGAAGCTTTCTTT,CASSLSTGGNTEAFF
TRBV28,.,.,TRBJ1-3,TGTGCCAGCAGTAATCAGGGTTCTGGAAACACCATATATTTT,CASSNQGSGNTIYF
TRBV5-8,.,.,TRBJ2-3,TGTGCCAGCAGCTTGGTTCGTGGAGTGGCAGTAGATACGCAGTATTTT,CASSLVRGVAVDTQYF
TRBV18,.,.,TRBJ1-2,TGTGCCAGCTCGCCAAGTAACGGCTACACCTTC,CASSPSNGYTF
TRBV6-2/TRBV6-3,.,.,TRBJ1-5,TGTGCCAGCAGTTACGGAGGACAGCCCCAGCATTTT,CASSYGGQPQHF
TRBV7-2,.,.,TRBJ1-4,TGTGCCAGCAGCTTAAACAGGCGTAGACTGTTTTTT,CASSLNRRRLFF
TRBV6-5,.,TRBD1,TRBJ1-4,TGTGCCAGCAGTTTGTCCGGGACAGGGTACGAAAAACTGTTTTTT,CASSLSGTGYEKLFF
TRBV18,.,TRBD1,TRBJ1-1,TGTGCCAGCTCACGACAGGGACAGGGAAACACTGAAGCTTTCTTT,CASSRQGQGNTEAFF
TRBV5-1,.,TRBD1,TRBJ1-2,TGCGCCAGCAGCTTGGCCGGGACAGGGGGCCGGCCCAACTATGGCTACACCTTC,CASSLAGTGGRPNYGYTF
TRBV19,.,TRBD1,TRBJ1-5,TGTGCCAGTGACCGACAGGGGATTGGTTGGCCCCAGCATTTT,CASDRQGIGWPQHF
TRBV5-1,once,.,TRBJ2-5,TGCGCCAGCAGCCCGGACGGGGACCAAGAGACCCAGTACTTC,CASSPDGDQETQYF
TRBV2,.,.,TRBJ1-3,TGTGCCAGCAGCCCAGTAGGGGGTCGTGCTGGAAACACCATATATTTT,CASSPVGGRAGNTIYF
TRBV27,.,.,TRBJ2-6,TGTGCCAGCAGTTTAAGGATACAGGGAACTGCTGGGGCCAACGTCCTGACTTTC,CASSLRIQGTAGANVLTF
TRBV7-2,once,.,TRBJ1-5,TGTGCCAGCAGCCCGGACCCCATCAATCAGCCCCAGCATTTT,CASSPDPINQPQHF
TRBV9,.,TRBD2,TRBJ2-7,TGTGCCAGCAGCGTAGAGTCCAACCTAGCGGGGGAATACGAGCAGTACTTC,CASSVESNLAGEYEQYF
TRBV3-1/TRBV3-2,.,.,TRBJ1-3,TGTGCCAGCAGCCTCCACGGAGGGGGCTCTGGAAACACCATATATTTT,CASSLHGGGSGNTIYF
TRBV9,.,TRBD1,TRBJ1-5,TGTGCCAGCAGCGAGGGGGCCACTACCTTGAGCAATCAGCCCCAGCATTTT,CASSEGATTLSNQPQHF
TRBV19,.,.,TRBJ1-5,TGTGCCAGCCGATCGGGTAATCAGCCCCAGCATTTT,CASRSGNQPQHF
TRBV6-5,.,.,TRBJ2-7,TGTGCCAGCAGCCCCGGGATCCTCTCCTACGAGCAGTACTTC,CASSPGILSYEQYF
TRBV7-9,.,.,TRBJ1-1,TGTGCCAGCAGATACGGAGGGGGATCGCACACTGAAGCTTTCTTT,CASRYGGGSHTEAFF
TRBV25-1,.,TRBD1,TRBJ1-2,TGTGCCAGCAGTGAACCCAAACCCGGGACAGCCAACTATGGCTACACCTTC,CASSEPKPGTANYGYTF
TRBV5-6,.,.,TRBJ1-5,TGTGCCAGCAGCCAACGAGGGAGTAGCAATCAGCCCCAGCATTTT,CASSQRGSSNQPQHF
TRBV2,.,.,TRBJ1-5,TGTGCCAGCAGTACTACCCCCGATCAGCCCCAGCATTTT,CASSTTPDQPQHF
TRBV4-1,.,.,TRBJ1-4,TGCGCCAGCAGCCTTTGGGGGGCCGCTAATGAAAAACTGTTTTTT,CASSLWGAANEKLFF
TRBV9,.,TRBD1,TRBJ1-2,TGTGCCAGCAGCGTACGAGGGGGCGTCTATGGCTACACCTTC,CASSVRGGVYGYTF
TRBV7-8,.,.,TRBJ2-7,TGTGCCAGCAGCCCTAGGGCGAGCTCCTACGAGCAGTACTTC,CASSPRASSYEQYF
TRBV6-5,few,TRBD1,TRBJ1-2,TGTGCCAGCAGTTACCCGGGACAGGGGGCTTGGGGCTACACCTTC,CASSYPGQGAWGYTF
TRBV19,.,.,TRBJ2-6,TGTGCCAGTAGTATCCGTTTAAAGGGCTTTGGGGCCAACGTCCTGACTTTC,CASSIRLKGFGANVLTF
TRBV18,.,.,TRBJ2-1,TGTGCCAGCTCACCACGGAGGTGGGGTGAGCAGTTCTTC,CASSPRRWGEQFF
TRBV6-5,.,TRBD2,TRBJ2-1,TGTGCCAGCTGGCGGGGGGCCGGGTCCTACAATGAGCAGTTCTTC,CASWRGAGSYNEQFF
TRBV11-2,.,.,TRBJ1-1,TGTGCCAGCAGCTCGATCCGGGACACTCCTGAAGCTTTCTTT,CASSSIRDTPEAFF
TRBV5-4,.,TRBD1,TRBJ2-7,TGTGCCAGCAGCTCCCCGGGACAGGGGTTCCACGAGCAGTACTTC,CASSSPGQGFHEQYF
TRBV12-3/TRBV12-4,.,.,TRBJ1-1,TGTGCCAGCAGTTTAGGCAGGAACACTGAAGCTTTCTTT,CASSLGRNTEAFF
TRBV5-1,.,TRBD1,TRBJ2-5,TGCGCCAGCAGCTTGGGATTAATTGGACAGGAGAAAGAGACCCAGTACTTC,CASSLGLIGQEKETQYF
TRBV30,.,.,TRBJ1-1,TGTGCCTGGAGTGCCAGGCCCACTGAAGCTTTCTTT,CAWSARPTEAFF
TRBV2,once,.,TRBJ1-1,TGTGCCAGCCTCCCCGGGTCTGTGAACACTGAAGCTTTCTTT,CASLPGSVNTEAFF
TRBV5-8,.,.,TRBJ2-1,TGTGCCAGCAGCCCCCGGGACCACTACAATGAGCAGTTCTTC,CASSPRDHYNEQFF
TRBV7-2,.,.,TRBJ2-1,TGTGCCAGCAGCTTTACCGGGGTCCGGTCGGAGGGCAAGTTCTTC,CASSFTGVRSEGKFF
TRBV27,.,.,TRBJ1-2,TGTGCCAGCAGCCGAGCCCCACCGGGGGTAGATGGCTACACCTTC,CASSRAPPGVDGYTF
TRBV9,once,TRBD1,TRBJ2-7,TGTGCCAGCAGCGTAACAGGGGCAGTCGGCGGCGAGCAGTACTTC,CASSVTGAVGGEQYF
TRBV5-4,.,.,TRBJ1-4,TGTGCCAGCAGTCGGGGGTCGGCCACAACTAATGAAAAACTGTTTTTT,CASSRGSATTNEKLFF
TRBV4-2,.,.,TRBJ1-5,TGTGCCAGCAGCCAAGATATCGGCCAGCCCCAGCATTTT,CASSQDIGQPQHF
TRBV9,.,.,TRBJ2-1,TGTGCCAGCAGCGTCGGGGCAGGCAACAATGAGCAGTTCTTC,CASSVGAGNNEQFF
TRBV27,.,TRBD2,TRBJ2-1,TGTGCCAGCACCCAACCGGGAACCCGGGGACTAGCGGGGGGCTACAATGAGCAGTTCTTC,CASTQPGTRGLAGGYNEQFF
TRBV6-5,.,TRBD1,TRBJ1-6,TGTGCCAGCAGAACCCCGGGACAGGGGACCTCACCCCTCCACTTT,CASRTPGQGTSPLHF
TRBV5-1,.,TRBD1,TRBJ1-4,TGCGCCAGCAGCGACAGGGGAAGGGTTGAAAAACTGTTTTTT,CASSDRGRVEKLFF
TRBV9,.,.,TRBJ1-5,TGTGCCAGCAGCGTAGGGGCTGGGGTTCTTAGCAATCAGCCCCAGCATTTT,CASSVGAGVLSNQPQHF
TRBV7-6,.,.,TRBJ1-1,TGTGCCAGCAGCTACAGCAGCTCGAACACTGAAGCTTTCTTT,CASSYSSSNTEAFF
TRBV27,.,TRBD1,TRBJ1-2,TGTGCCAGCAGTTTCGGCAGGGGGCCCTATGGCTACACCTTC,CASSFGRGPYGYTF
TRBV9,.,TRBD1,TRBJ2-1,TGTGCCAGCAGCCAGGGACAGGGGAACCACAATGAGCAGTTCTTC,CASSQGQGNHNEQFF
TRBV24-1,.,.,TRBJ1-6,TGTGCCACCAGTGAGGGCCAGGGTGGCTCACCCCTCCACTTT,CATSEGQGGSPLHF
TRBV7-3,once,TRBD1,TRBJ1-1,TGTGCCAGCAGCCCACGGGGACAGGGGAGCACTGAAGCTTTCTTT,CASSPRGQGSTEAFF
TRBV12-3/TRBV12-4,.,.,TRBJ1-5,TGTGCCAGCAGTTCAGATGGGATTCAGCCCCAGCATTTT,CASSSDGIQPQHF
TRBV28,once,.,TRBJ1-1,TGTGCCAGCAGTTTAAGTTTTGGGTTAGGACAGAAGAACACTGAAGCTTTCTTT,CASSLSFGLGQKNTEAFF
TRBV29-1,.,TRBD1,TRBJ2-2,TGCAGCGTTGTATCGCCGGGACAGGGGACCGGGGAGCTGTTTTTT,CSVVSPGQGTGELFF
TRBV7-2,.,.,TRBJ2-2,TGTGCCAGCAGCTTATCCAGCTCGAACACCGGGGAGCTGTTTTTT,CASSLSSSNTGELFF
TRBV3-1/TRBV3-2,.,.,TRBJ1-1,TGTGCCAGCAGCCAGCAAGGAGGGGGACTTGCAGCTTTCTTT,CASSQQGGGLAAFF
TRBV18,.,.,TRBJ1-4,TGTGCCAGCTCACCGGGGGCAGTTGGGGCAACTAATGAAAAACTGTTTTTT,CASSPGAVGATNEKLFF
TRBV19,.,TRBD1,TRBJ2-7,TGTGCCAGTGGATTGACAGGGAATTTCCGCGAGCAGTACTTC,CASGLTGNFREQYF
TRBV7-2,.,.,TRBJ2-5,TGTGCCAGCAGCTTTTCCCAGGGAGAGACCCAGTACTTC,CASSFSQGETQYF